The 3 T cell receptor beta chains below were found in one sample sequenced in a study of pediatric ulcerative colitis. Profiled with immunoSEQ multiplex PCR; TCRdb holds only in-frame clones, not every one. Found here are 55,000 to 70,000 clones, about nine tenths of them singletons; the top ten hold about 1.5%. Source material: blood. The receptor source for this set is a boy between 5 and 17 years old who was a control in a study of pediatric ulcerative colitis.

The CDR3 bases are TGTGCCAGCTCACCAACGGCCGCGAATAGCAATCAGCCCCAGCATTTT. This codes for CASSPTAANSNQPQHF. The gene calls are TRBV18 and TRBJ1-5; D is unresolved. Germline CDR1 and CDR2: KGHSH and LQKENI. V lost 2 bases and J lost 0, with 11 bases in between. This CDR3 has 16 amino acids.

The V gene is TRBV12-5, the J gene TRBJ1-4; perhaps TRBD1 as D (6 bases). CDR3 length: 15 residues. Trimming cost V 1 base and J 7 bases, with 13 bases left between them. Germline loops: CDR1 LGHNT, CDR2 FRNRAP. This CDR3 is CASGLGTAESEKLFF. CDR3 DNA: TGTGCTAGTGGTTTGGGGACAGCGGAGAGTGAAAAACTGTTTTTT.

The chain is built from TRBV6-6 and TRBJ1-1; the D is unclear. Trimming took off 7 bases at V and 2 bases at J, with 11 bases between the two ends. This CDR3 has 13 residues. The germline gives CDR1 MNHNY, CDR2 SVGAGI (reference sequence). CDR3 DNA sequence: TGTGCCAGCACCGATAACCCCAACACTGAAGCTTTCTTT. Its translation is CASTDNPNTEAFF.